The 27 T cell receptor beta chains below were found in one sample sequenced in a study of T cell repertoires and HLA-DP antigens. These receptors have no known antigen. TCRdb keeps only in-frame clones here, not all; method: immunoSEQ multiplex PCR. The sample carries some 110,000 clones, about 92% recorded once. Sequencing was performed on CD4+ T cells from PBMCs. The receptors originated from a young woman in good health and CMV-seronegative.

The chain joins TRBV18 to TRBJ1-1; D possibly corresponds to TRBD1 (5 bases). Trimming pared 0 bases from V and 9 bases from J, leaving 11 bases between. The CDR3 loop spans 13 amino acids. Germline assignment: CDR1 KGHSH and CDR2 LQKENI. The CDR3 coding sequence is TGTGCCAGCTCACCACCCGGGGGGGGGAAAGCTTTCTTT. Protein sequence: CASSPPGGGKAFF.

The rearrangement uses TRBV9 and TRBJ1-4; TRBD1 is a possible D gene (5 bases). Trimming removed 0 bases at V and 8 bases at J, with 14 bases between. The CDR3 is 15 amino acids. Germline loops: CDR1 SGDLS, CDR2 YYNGEE. The CDR3 DNA reads as TGTGCCAGCAGCGTAGAGGAGCGGAGGGACGAAAAACTGTTTTTT. The encoded protein is CASSVEERRDEKLFF.

The chain links TRBV28 to TRBJ1-5; TRBD1 might be the D (5 bases). Trimming cost V 4 bases and J 2 bases, with 12 bases left between them. This CDR3 has 15 residues. The germline V gene has CDR1 MDHEN and CDR2 SYDVKM. This chain's CDR3 is CASSYRGGGNQPQHF. The CDR3 DNA follows: TGTGCCAGCAGTTATCGGGGCGGGGGCAATCAGCCCCAGCATTTT.

The rearrangement joins TRBV7-8 to TRBJ2-5; 7 bases map to TRBD2. The CDR3 loop spans 17 amino acids. With V trimmed by 5 bases and J by 1 base, 13 bases remained unmatched. From germline, CDR1 is SGHVS and CDR2 FQNEAQ. As DNA, the CDR3 is TGTGCCAGCAGCATCCGGGTCTGGACTAGGGGCCAAGAGACCCAGTACTTC. Protein: CASSIRVWTRGQETQYF.

This clone showed up just once. V is TRBV28 and J is TRBJ1-2; D call uncertain. Germline CDR1 MDHEN, CDR2 SYDVKM. The CDR3 sequence is 16 residues long. V lost 5 bases, J lost 7 bases, and 23 bases lay in between. CDR3 in amino acids: CASSLGSSAAAGGYTF. DNA of the CDR3: TGTGCCAGCAGTCTCGGCTCGTCCGCGGCCGCCGGTGGCTACACCTTC.

The V and J genes are TRBV11-3 and TRBJ2-2, with D perhaps assigned TRBD1 or TRBD2 (6 bases each). The CDR3 runs to 16 residues. CDR1 and CDR2 (germline): SGHNT, YENEEA. Between the trimmed V and J ends, which lost 2 bases and 7 bases, there was a span of 17 bases. This CDR3 is CASSLTVWGASGELFF. CDR3 coding DNA: TGTGCCAGCAGCTTAACCGTTTGGGGGGCAAGCGGGGAGCTGTTTTTT.

The rearrangement links TRBV27 to TRBJ2-3; TRBD2 matches 8 bases. Germline values: CDR1 MNHEY, CDR2 SMNVEV (reference sequence). V dropped 5 bases and J dropped 5; count of bases not matched to a gene: 9. CDR3 length equals 15 residues. CDR3 sequence reads: CASSTRGGRGDTQYF. The CDR3 DNA reads as TGTGCCAGCAGTACCCGCGGGGGGCGGGGAGATACGCAGTATTTT.

This clone was detected only once. The chain recombines TRBV5-1 with TRBJ2-5; no definite D call. The CDR3 length is 17 residues. The germline CDR1 and CDR2 sequences are SGHRS and YFSETQ. Deletions cut 4 bases from V and 1 base from J, with 20 bases between. The CDR3 region is CASSPWTQRALQETQYF. The CDR3 DNA reads TGCGCCAGCAGCCCCTGGACCCAACGTGCGCTCCAAGAGACCCAGTACTTC.

The chain combines TRBV6-5 with TRBJ2-3, with TRBD2 identical over 8 bases. V lost 6 bases to trimming and J lost 3 bases; unmatched junction nucleotides: 5. Germline V CDR1 and CDR2: MNHEY, SVGAGI. This CDR3 is 14 amino acids long. The CDR3 loop reads CASRSPGGTDTQYF. CDR3 DNA: TGTGCCAGCAGGTCGCCGGGGGGGACAGATACGCAGTATTTT.

The chain combines TRBV10-3 with TRBJ2-1; 11 bases line up with TRBD2. The CDR3 has 16 residues. Germline values: CDR1 ENHRY, CDR2 SYGVKD. Trimming took 6 bases from V and 3 from J; bases not matched to a gene: 7. The CDR3 protein is CAISYLAGGNYNEQFF. The CDR3 DNA reads as TGTGCCATCAGCTATCTAGCGGGGGGAAACTACAATGAGCAGTTCTTC.

CDR3 bases: TGTGCCAGCAGTTTAGGGTCGGGGCGAGGAGTTGGAGCAGATACGCAGTATTTT. It is translated as CASSLGSGRGVGADTQYF. J is TRBJ2-3 and V is TRBV28; D is tentatively TRBD1 or TRBD2 (5 bases each). Germline CDR1 and CDR2: MDHEN and SYDVKM. The V end lost 2 bases, the J end lost 4 bases, and 22 bases lay between the germline ends. This CDR3 spans 18 amino acids.

The chain links TRBV6-1 to TRBJ2-1; 8 bases fit TRBD1. The ends lost 7 bases at V and 8 bases at J; junction bases unmatched: 7. This CDR3 spans 13 amino acids. Per the germline V gene, CDR1 is MNHNS and CDR2 is SASEGT. The DNA of the CDR3 is TGTGCCAGCACCAATGACAGGGGCCATGAGCAGTTCTTC. Translation: CASTNDRGHEQFF.

This chain connects TRBV9 to TRBJ2-2; 8 bases line up with TRBD2. With 4 bases clipped from V and 4 bases from J, the junction kept 9 bases outside the gene matches. This CDR3 region has 16 residues. CDR1 and CDR2 from the germline V gene are SGDLS and YYNGEE. CDR3 sequence (DNA): TGTGCCAGCAGCCTTGGACTAGCTGGCGCCACCGGGGAGCTGTTTTTT. This sequence encodes CASSLGLAGATGELFF. The variable domain in full, completed from reference TRBV9 and TRBJ2-2, reads DSGVTQTPKHLITATGQRVTLRCSPRSGDLSVYWYQQSLDQGLQFLIQYYNGEERAKGNILERFSAQQFPDLHSELNLSSLELGDSALYFCASSLGLAGATGELFFGEGSRLTVL.

The chain carries TRBV5-4 and TRBJ2-1; D uncertain. Trimming shortened V by 0 bases and J by 5 bases, and 15 bases separated the two germline ends. The CDR3 is made up of 16 amino acids. Germline CDR1 SGHNT, CDR2 YYREEE (reference sequence). The CDR3 nucleotides read TGTGCCAGCAGCTTGGCTACCAAGTCCCTCCACAATGAGCAGTTCTTC. Protein: CASSLATKSLHNEQFF.

The chain uses TRBV9 and TRBJ2-4; 8 bases match TRBD1. Germline V CDR1 and CDR2: SGDLS, YYNGEE. The CDR3 has 17 residues. J was trimmed by 4 bases and V by 6 bases; bases with no gene match: 15. The CDR3: CASKVFKTRDRKNIQYF. The CDR3 region has the DNA TGTGCCAGCAAGGTGTTCAAGACCCGGGACAGGAAAAACATTCAGTACTTC. Full variable domain (remainder filled in from reference TRBV9 and TRBJ2-4): DSGVTQTPKHLITATGQRVTLRCSPRSGDLSVYWYQQSLDQGLQFLIQYYNGEERAKGNILERFSAQQFPDLHSELNLSSLELGDSALYFCASKVFKTRDRKNIQYFGAGTRLSVL.

The V call is TRBV4-1, the J call TRBJ1-6; no firm D call. Germline CDR1 and CDR2: MGHRA and YSYEKL. The ends were cut back, 4 bases at V and 10 bases at J, with 23 bases in the middle. The CDR3 is 17 residues long. The CDR3 region is CASSRLMGLGFRSPLHF. The CDR3 bases are TGCGCCAGCAGCCGGTTAATGGGTCTGGGTTTTAGGTCACCCCTCCACTTT.

The rearrangement uses TRBV7-2 and TRBJ2-5; possibly TRBD1 for D (6 bases). Germline V gene lookup returns CDR1 SGHTA and CDR2 FQGNSA. The CDR3 is 15 amino acids. The V and J ends lost 7 bases and 4 bases respectively, with 19 bases between them. The CDR3: CASIPRGLRAETQYF. The CDR3 DNA reads TGTGCCAGCATCCCCAGGGGCCTTCGAGCAGAGACCCAGTACTTC. The variable domain in full, with the rest retrieved from reference TRBV7-2 and TRBJ2-5, is GAGVSQSPSNKVTEKGKDVELRCDPISGHTALYWYRQSLGQGLEFLIYFQGNSAPDKSGLPSDRFSAERTGGSVSTLTIQRTQQEDSAVYLCASIPRGLRAETQYFGPGTRLLVL.

This chain connects TRBV10-3 to TRBJ1-2, with D possibly matching TRBD1 (5 bases). The CDR3 totals 14 residues. Germline loops: CDR1 ENHRY, CDR2 SYGVKD. Trimming cost V 4 bases and J 5 bases, with 14 bases left between them. The CDR3, as DNA: TGTGCCATCAGTGGTACAGGAAGAATGTATGGCTACACCTTC. Protein: CAISGTGRMYGYTF.

The CDR3 protein is CASSLGGATTGYGYTF. CDR3 coding DNA: TGTGCCAGCAGCTTAGGGGGGGCCACGACCGGCTATGGCTACACCTTC. The chain recombines TRBV11-2 with TRBJ1-2; maybe TRBD1 (6 bases). V was clipped by 1 base and J by 4 bases, with 16 bases between them. Per the germline V gene, CDR1 is SGHAT and CDR2 is FQNNGV. The CDR3 contains 16 residues.

The rearrangement links TRBV6-5 to TRBJ1-2; D not resolved. The CDR3 consists of 15 residues. Trimming stripped 5 bases from V and 5 bases from J, with 18 bases between. Germline CDR1 reads MNHEY; CDR2 reads SVGAGI. CDR3 loop: CASSQRDGFRYGYTF. For the CDR3, the DNA is TGTGCCAGCAGTCAAAGAGACGGATTTCGATATGGCTACACCTTC.

This sequence joins TRBV28 and TRBJ2-7; D ambiguous. Germline V gives CDR1 MDHEN, CDR2 SYDVKM. V was trimmed by 2 bases and J by 0 bases, leaving 8 bases between them. The CDR3 loop spans 14 amino acids. CDR3: CASSLAKISYEQYF. The CDR3 DNA reads as TGTGCCAGCAGTTTAGCAAAAATCTCCTACGAGCAGTACTTC.

The chain has TRBV7-3 and TRBJ2-3; TRBD2 matches at 9 bases. In germline, CDR1 is SGHTA, CDR2 FQGTGA. This CDR3 has 16 amino acids. V shed 5 bases and J 4 bases; nucleotides not matched to a gene: 10. CDR3 residues: CASSPPSGRQPDTQYF. The CDR3 DNA is TGTGCCAGCAGCCCCCCCAGCGGGAGGCAACCAGATACGCAGTATTTT.

This chain links TRBV6-1 with TRBJ2-7; tentative D call: TRBD1 (6 bases). The germline V gene has CDR1 MNHNS and CDR2 SASEGT. The germline V and J ends were trimmed by 6 bases and 6 bases, with 18 bases remaining between them. The CDR3 has 14 residues. The CDR3 DNA reads TGTGCCAGCAGCTTCAGGGGCGCGGAGGTCGAGCAGTACGTC. Translating gives CASSFRGAEVEQYV.

This clone was seen once. V is TRBV29-1 and J is TRBJ2-2, with a weak D call TRBD2 (5 bases). Per germline, CDR1 SQVTM and CDR2 ANQGSEA. The CDR3 runs to 12 residues. V lost 6 bases and J 6 bases, leaving 11 bases between the germline ends. The DNA of the CDR3 is TGCAGCGTAGATAGGAGGCCCGGGGAGCTGTTTTTT. Its protein product is CSVDRRPGELFF.

This clone has just one count. The chain uses TRBV15 and TRBJ1-5, with no clear D. Trimming stripped 1 base from V and 11 bases from J, with 9 bases between. This CDR3 spans 12 amino acids. Germline loops: CDR1 LNHNV, CDR2 YYDKDF (reference sequence). The CDR3 DNA is TGTGCCACCAGCAGAGGGGGTCGGACCCAGCATTTT. Protein: CATSRGGRTQHF.

The gene calls are TRBV19 and TRBJ1-3; D remains unclear. Trimming left V 8 bases short and J 0 bases short, with 5 bases between. Germline V lookup: CDR1 LNHDA, CDR2 SQIVND (reference sequence). The CDR3 is 12 residues long. The CDR3 sequence is CASCSSGNTIYF. The DNA of the CDR3 is TGTGCCAGTTGCTCCTCTGGAAACACCATATATTTT.

The chain is built from TRBV10-1 and TRBJ2-1, with 12 bases matching TRBD1. The germline gives CDR1 WNHNN, CDR2 SYGVQD (reference sequence). The CDR3 extends over 18 amino acids. V shed 6 bases and J 0 bases; nucleotides not matched to a gene: 9. CDR3 nucleotide sequence: TGCGCCAGCAGGAGGGACAGGGGGCCATTGAGCTCCTACAATGAGCAGTTCTTC. Translating it yields CASRRDRGPLSSYNEQFF.